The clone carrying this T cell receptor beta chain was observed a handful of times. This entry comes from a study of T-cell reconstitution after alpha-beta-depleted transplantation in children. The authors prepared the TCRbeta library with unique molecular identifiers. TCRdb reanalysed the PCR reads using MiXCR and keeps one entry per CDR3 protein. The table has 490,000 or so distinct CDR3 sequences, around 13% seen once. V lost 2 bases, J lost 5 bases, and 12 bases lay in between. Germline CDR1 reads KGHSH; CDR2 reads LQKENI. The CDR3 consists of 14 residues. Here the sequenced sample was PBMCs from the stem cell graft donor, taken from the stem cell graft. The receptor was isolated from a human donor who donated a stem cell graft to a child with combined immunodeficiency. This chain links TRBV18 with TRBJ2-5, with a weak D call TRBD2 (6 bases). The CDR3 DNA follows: TGTGCCAGCTCACCATCGACTAGGGAGGAGACCCAGTACTTC. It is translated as CASSPSTREETQYF.